The next 19 T cell receptor beta chains were all read from a single sample in a study of blood T cells in healthy people across ages. It was with a sample-barcoded 5' primer and a J-beta primer mix that a second PCR of roughly 7 to 12 cycles was run. TCRdb ran MiXCR on the 5' RACE reads and lists one entry per CDR3 protein. The sample consists of 1.5 million to 2 million distinct CDR3 sequences, 28% of them appearing once. The sample taken for sequencing was blood. The receptors derive from a woman aged 30 to 39 in good health.

The chain has TRBV29-1 and TRBJ2-5, with 8 nucleotides matching TRBD1. With V trimmed by 4 bases and J by 5 bases, 6 bases remained unmatched. The germline gives CDR1 SQVTM, CDR2 ANQGSEA. The CDR3 is 13 residues long. CDR3 amino acids: CSVATGARETQYF. The DNA for the CDR3 is TGCAGCGTTGCGACAGGGGCGCGCGAGACCCAGTACTTC.

The CDR3 nucleotides are TGTGCCAGCAGCTTTCAAGCCTCCAGGGGAGAGACCCAGTACTTC. Its translation: CASSFQASRGETQYF. The rearrangement uses TRBV7-2 and TRBJ2-5; tentatively, D is TRBD1 (6 bases). The CDR3 sequence is 15 residues long. With 3 bases removed from V and 4 bases from J, the gap between germline ends came to 15 bases. Germline CDR1 SGHTA, CDR2 FQGNSA.

This chain joins TRBV30 and TRBJ2-7; 8 bases align to TRBD1. The closer fit of TRBJ2-5 to the DNA end suggests the J call may be wrong. The CDR3 length is 15 residues. The germline V gene encodes CDR1 GTSNPN and CDR2 SVGIG (reference sequence). This CDR3 is CAWSELQGAQETQYF. CDR3 coding DNA: TGTGCCTGGAGTGAGTTGCAGGGGGCCCAGGAGACCCAGTACTTC.

The V call is TRBV7-9, the J call TRBJ2-7, with TRBD1 matching over 7 bases. CDR1 is SEHNR and CDR2 is FQNEAQ in the germline V gene (reference sequence). V trimming: 1 base; J trimming: 10 bases; junction bases outside the gene matches: 7. The CDR3 length is 13 residues. DNA of the CDR3: TGTGCCAGCAGCTTAGGGACAGGCAATCCACAGTACTTC. Encoded protein: CASSLGTGNPQYF.

The rearrangement links TRBV7-2 to TRBJ1-1; D is unresolved. Germline values: CDR1 SGHTA, CDR2 FQGNSA. The CDR3 loop spans 17 amino acids. V gave up 0 bases and J gave up 4 bases, with 18 bases separating them. For the CDR3, the DNA is TGTGCCAGCAGCTTAGCGTCTTTCGGCATGCCGGGCACTGAAGCTTTCTTT. Amino acids: CASSLASFGMPGTEAFF.

This clonotype showed up just a few times. This chain joins TRBV24-1 and TRBJ2-1; the match to TRBD1 covers 9 bases. V dropped 4 bases and J dropped 5; count of bases not matched to a gene: 5. This CDR3 region has 15 residues. Per the germline V gene, CDR1 is KGHDR and CDR2 is SFDVKD. CDR3 amino acids: CATSDPGTGNNEQFF. The CDR3 region has the DNA TGTGCCACCAGTGACCCCGGGACAGGGAACAATGAGCAGTTCTTC.

In this sample, this clonotype turned up a few times. This chain links TRBV6-8 with TRBJ2-1; D may be TRBD1 or TRBD2 (5 bases each). Germline CDR1 and CDR2: MNHGY and SAAAGT. The length of the CDR3 is 16 residues. V dropped 9 bases and J dropped 0 bases, with 18 bases sitting between them. As DNA, the CDR3 is TGTGCCAGGCGATTTAACGGGGCCTCCTCCTACAATGAGCAGTTCTTC. It specifies CARRFNGASSYNEQFF.

This clonotype was seen a handful of times. V usage is TRBV24-1 and J usage is TRBJ1-4; TRBD1 is a possible D gene (6 bases). The V gene lost 2 bases and the J gene lost 3 bases, with 9 bases spanning the gap. Germline CDR1 KGHDR, CDR2 SFDVKD. The CDR3 length is 15 residues. The DNA for the CDR3 is TGTGCCACCAGTGATTCACAGGGAGCTAATGAAAAACTGTTTTTT. As protein: CATSDSQGANEKLFF.

In regard to this clonotype: One base away lies a much larger clone, so this may be a sequencing read error. The chain has TRBV7-3 and TRBJ2-1; D may be TRBD1 or TRBD2 (5 bases each). The germline gives CDR1 SGHTA, CDR2 FQGTGA. With 8 bases removed from V and 13 bases from J, the gap between germline ends came to 21 bases. The CDR3 is made up of 13 amino acids. CDR3 region: CASAGRDQETQFF. For the CDR3, the DNA is TGTGCCAGCGCCGGCAGGGACCAAGAGACCCAGTTCTTC.

There are many counts of this clonotype. The J gene is TRBJ1-5, the V gene TRBV20-1, with D uncertain. The CDR3 length is 12 residues. Germline V gives CDR1 DFQATT, CDR2 SNEGSKA (reference sequence). V lost 5 bases and J 5 bases, leaving 10 bases between the germline ends. The CDR3 DNA is TGCAGTGCTGGATCCGTGGATCAGCCCCAGCATTTT. Protein product: CSAGSVDQPQHF.

This clonotype showed up many times. The chain links TRBV4-1 to TRBJ1-5; 8 bases match TRBD1. The germline gives CDR1 MGHRA, CDR2 YSYEKL. V was pared by 1 base and J by 2 bases, with 1 base of the junction left unmatched. The CDR3 spans 15 residues. For the CDR3, the DNA is TGCGCCAGCAGCCAAGCAGGGGGCGGCAATCAGCCCCAGCATTTT. It encodes CASSQAGGGNQPQHF.

The chain carries TRBV6-2 or TRBV6-3 and TRBJ2-7; D not resolved. This CDR3 comprises 13 residues. V gave up 2 bases and J gave up 7 bases, with 12 bases separating them. Germline values: CDR1 MNHEY, CDR2 SVGEGT. The CDR3, as DNA: TGTGCCAGCAGTTACCTCATAATATCGGAGCAGTACTTC. Its protein is CASSYLIISEQYF.

There are a few counts of this clonotype. This chain links TRBV2 with TRBJ2-5; TRBD2 matches 10 bases. This CDR3 spans 16 amino acids. Germline lookup yields CDR1 SNHLY and CDR2 FYNNEI. With 5 bases clipped from V and 2 bases from J, the junction kept 8 bases outside the gene matches. CDR3 in amino acids: CASSPQGLAAQETQYF. For the CDR3, the DNA is TGTGCCAGCAGTCCTCAAGGACTAGCGGCACAAGAGACCCAGTACTTC.

This clonotype has more than one count but fewer than ten. The genes are TRBV9 and TRBJ1-1; D remains ambiguous. CDR1 and CDR2 from the germline V gene are SGDLS and YYNGEE. This CDR3 has 13 amino acids. Trimming pared 2 bases from V and 1 base from J, leaving 6 bases between. The CDR3 sequence is CASSVLGNTEAFF. As DNA, the CDR3 is TGTGCCAGCAGCGTTTTGGGGAACACTGAAGCTTTCTTT.

The chain uses TRBV27 and TRBJ2-1, with a tentative D call TRBD2 (6 bases). CDR1 is MNHEY and CDR2 is SMNVEV in the germline V gene (reference sequence). This CDR3 has 12 residues. In DNA form, the CDR3 reads TGTTCAGCGGGTCTCTCCTACAATGAGCAGTTCTTC. Its protein product is CSAGLSYNEQFF.

The J gene is TRBJ2-4, the V gene TRBV10-3; the D is unclear. The J call may be incorrect, as the DNA end agrees better with TRBJ2-5. Germline loops: CDR1 ENHRY, CDR2 SYGVKD. The CDR3 consists of 12 residues. CDR3 sequence (DNA): TGTGCCATCGCAACAGACCAAGAGACCCAGTACTTC. This encodes CAIATDQETQYF.

The chain joins TRBV5-6 to TRBJ1-2; 7 bases map to TRBD1. Germline lookup yields CDR1 SGHDT and CDR2 YYEEEE. Trimming at V came to 0 bases and at J to 1 base, leaving 6 bases not matched to a gene. This CDR3 is built from 16 residues. The CDR3 spells CASSLVRTGDNYGYTF. The CDR3 nucleotides read TGTGCCAGCAGCTTGGTCAGGACAGGAGATAACTATGGCTACACCTTC.

The rearrangement links TRBV12-3 or TRBV12-4 to TRBJ2-1; 10 nucleotides match TRBD2. The CDR3 length is 18 residues. V was pared by 0 bases and J by 13 bases, with 18 bases of the junction left unmatched. For the CDR3, the DNA is TGTGCCAGCAGTTTAGCAGATTGGATAGCGGGAGGAGTGGAGACCCAGTTCTTC. Translated: CASSLADWIAGGVETQFF.

The chain joins TRBV20-1 to TRBJ2-1; perhaps TRBD2 as D (6 bases). V dropped 0 bases and J dropped 6 bases, with 18 bases sitting between them. The CDR3 sequence is 16 residues long. Germline lookup yields CDR1 DFQATT and CDR2 SNEGSKA (reference sequence). The CDR3 DNA is TGCAGTGCTAGAGATCCGAGTTGGGGGGACGGCAATGAGCAGTTCTTC. Amino acids: CSARDPSWGDGNEQFF.